The 18 T cell receptor beta chains below all came from one sample that was sequenced in a study of cytomegalovirus exposure and HLA in healthy donors. In the PCR, 60 Vbeta and 13 Jbeta primers were used. Repertoires were generated with immunoSEQ multiplex PCR, while TCRdb's copy carries only in-frame clones and drops some. The repertoire has some 99,000 clones, 76% of them found once; the top ten carry about 8%. The sample was PBMCs. Receptors were obtained from a woman aged 45-65 years in good health and CMV-seropositive.

This clone was seen once. The chain recombines TRBV6-1 with TRBJ1-2; maybe TRBD1 (5 bases). Germline CDR1 and CDR2: MNHNS and SASEGT. V lost 3 bases, J lost 8 bases, and 16 bases lay in between. There are 14 residues in the CDR3. For the CDR3, the DNA is TGTGCCAGCAGTGATGTGAGACAGACATCAGGCTACACCTTC. Amino acids: CASSDVRQTSGYTF.

This clone turned up a few times. At one end, the junction sequence differs from germline, possibly due to a read error. The genes are TRBV7-9 and TRBJ2-1, with D uncertain. Per germline, CDR1 SEHNR and CDR2 FQNEAQ (reference sequence). This CDR3 is 12 amino acids long. CDR3 bases: TGTTCCAGCAGCTTAAAGGAGAATGAGCAGTTCTTC. Translation gives CSSSLKENEQFF. Filled out from reference TRBV7-9 and TRBJ2-1, the complete variable domain reads DTGVSQNPRHKITKRGQNVTFRCDPISEHNRLYWYRQTLGQGPEFLTYFQNEAQLEKSRLLSDRFSAERPKGSFSTLEIQRTEQGDSAMYLCSSSLKENEQFFGPGTRLTVL.

The chain links TRBV7-3 to TRBJ2-1; possible D gene TRBD2, 6 bases. There are 15 residues in the CDR3. Trimming took 3 bases from V and 1 from J, leaving 10 bases between them. From germline, CDR1 is SGHTA and CDR2 FQGTGA. CDR3 nucleotide sequence: TGTGCCAGCAGCTTGGGACTTCCTTCCTACAATGAGCAGTTCTTC. Residues: CASSLGLPSYNEQFF.

The V call is TRBV4-1, the J call TRBJ1-5, with D perhaps TRBD1 (5 bases). Per the germline V gene, CDR1 is MGHRA and CDR2 is YSYEKL. With 2 bases removed from V and 5 bases from J, the gap between germline ends came to 13 bases. This CDR3 is 15 amino acids long. The CDR3 DNA reads as TGCGCCAGCAGCCAACTACTGCTGGGGCATCAGCCCCAGCATTTT. Protein sequence: CASSQLLLGHQPQHF.

The chain combines TRBV4-1 with TRBJ1-4; D is ambiguous. This CDR3 is 14 amino acids long. CDR1 and CDR2 from the germline V gene are MGHRA and YSYEKL. Between the trimmed V and J ends, which lost 4 bases and 8 bases, there was a span of 14 bases. The CDR3 loop is CASSPGGVGEKLFF. CDR3 nucleotide sequence: TGCGCCAGCAGCCCTGGCGGGGTGGGCGAAAAACTGTTTTTT.

This chain's CDR3 is CASSLKGLDTQYF. CDR3 nucleotide sequence: TGTGCCAGCAGCTTGAAGGGGCTGGATACGCAGTATTTT. The rearrangement uses TRBV5-6 and TRBJ2-3; possible D gene TRBD1, 5 bases. This CDR3 spans 13 amino acids. Germline lookup yields CDR1 SGHDT and CDR2 YYEEEE. Deletions cut 1 base from V and 6 bases from J, with 9 bases between.

The V and J genes are TRBV29-1 and TRBJ2-4, with D perhaps TRBD1 (6 bases). The CDR3 is made up of 15 amino acids. The ends were cut back, 3 bases at V and 4 bases at J, with 16 bases in the middle. Germline loops: CDR1 SQVTM, CDR2 ANQGSEA. The CDR3 here is CSVEATDSWKNIQYF. In DNA, the CDR3 is TGCAGCGTTGAGGCGACGGACAGTTGGAAAAACATTCAGTACTTC.

This clone has just a few counts. The chain employs TRBV7-9 and TRBJ2-2; a possible D gene is TRBD1 (6 bases). Germline CDR1 and CDR2: SEHNR and FQNEAQ (reference sequence). The CDR3 contains 16 residues. Deletions cut 0 bases from V and 5 bases from J, with 13 bases between. CDR3 region: CASSLAGRGGTGELFF. Written as DNA, the CDR3 is TGTGCCAGCAGCTTAGCGGGCAGGGGCGGAACCGGGGAGCTGTTTTTT.

This clone was picked up a small number of times. V gene TRBV25-1 combines with J gene TRBJ2-7; possible D gene TRBD1, 5 bases. CDR1 and CDR2 from the germline V gene are MGHDK and SYGVNS. The CDR3 has 12 amino acids. V lost 4 bases to trimming and J lost 7 bases, with 11 bases between them. In DNA form, the CDR3 reads TGTGCCAGCAGTGTGGGGCTTGCAGAGCAGTACTTC. This gives the protein CASSVGLAEQYF.

The chain combines TRBV5-6 with TRBJ2-2, with TRBD1 matching over 8 bases. V shed 3 bases, J shed 7 bases, and the junction held 5 bases outside the gene matches. Germline-derived CDR1 and CDR2 are SGHDT and YYEEEE. This CDR3 region has 14 residues. The CDR3 DNA reads as TGTGCCAGCAGCTGGGGGACAGGCGGCGGGGAGCTGTTTTTT. It specifies CASSWGTGGGELFF.

The sample holds a few counts of this clone. Germline and junction disagree at one end, which may indicate a read error. V usage is TRBV27 and J usage is TRBJ2-5, with TRBD1 matching 12 bases. This CDR3 is 14 amino acids long. CDR1 MNHEY and CDR2 SMNVEV come from the germline V gene (reference sequence). The CDR3 coding sequence is TGTGCCAGCAGTTTAGTGGGGACAGGGGGCCCCAGGAACTTC. This translates into CASSLVGTGGPRNF.

The CDR3 region has the DNA TGTGCCAGCAGACGACAGGGGGTAGCCTACGAGCAGTACTTC. Protein sequence: CASRRQGVAYEQYF. The chain uses TRBV27 and TRBJ2-7; 9 nucleotides align to TRBD1. The CDR3 is 14 residues long. In germline, CDR1 is MNHEY, CDR2 SMNVEV (reference sequence). Unmatched junction bases numbered 5, after V lost 6 bases and J lost 2 bases.

The V and J genes are TRBV11-2 and TRBJ2-2, with TRBD2 as a possible D gene (6 bases). There are 15 residues in the CDR3. Between the trimmed V and J ends, which lost 5 bases and 3 bases, there was a span of 13 bases. Germline V gene data show CDR1 as SGHAT and CDR2 as FQNNGV. Here the CDR3 DNA reads TGTGCCAGCAGCCATGGGGGAGGCGACACCGGGGAGCTGTTTTTT. This sequence encodes CASSHGGGDTGELFF.

The count of this clone is one. V usage is TRBV9 and J usage is TRBJ2-5, with a possible D match to TRBD2 (5 bases). This CDR3 region has 14 residues. Germline V lookup: CDR1 SGDLS, CDR2 YYNGEE. The V end was cut by 0 bases, the J end by 1 base, with 7 bases between. The CDR3: CASSVGAVQETQYF. The CDR3 DNA reads as TGTGCCAGCAGCGTAGGAGCGGTCCAAGAGACCCAGTACTTC. The whole variable domain, remainder taken from reference TRBV9 and TRBJ2-5, is DSGVTQTPKHLITATGQRVTLRCSPRSGDLSVYWYQQSLDQGLQFLIQYYNGEERAKGNILERFSAQQFPDLHSELNLSSLELGDSALYFCASSVGAVQETQYFGPGTRLLVL.

The genes are TRBV5-1 and TRBJ1-5; D possibly corresponds to TRBD1 (6 bases). From germline, CDR1 is SGHRS and CDR2 YFSETQ. V was trimmed by 0 bases and J by 0 bases, leaving 19 bases between them. This CDR3 is 19 amino acids long. For the CDR3, the DNA is TGCGCCAGCAGCTTGGGGGGGCAGGGCCAGGCGAATAGCAATCAGCCCCAGCATTTT. Protein product: CASSLGGQGQANSNQPQHF.

This clone was counted a few times. The rearrangement uses TRBV27 and TRBJ1-1; tentatively, D is TRBD1 (6 bases). Germline CDR1 reads MNHEY; CDR2 reads SMNVEV (reference sequence). The CDR3 is 15 amino acids. V lost 4 bases and J 2 bases, leaving 14 bases between the germline ends. The CDR3: CASSSGHLGNTEAFF. CDR3 nucleotide sequence: TGTGCCAGCAGTTCGGGACATCTGGGCAACACTGAAGCTTTCTTT.

Here the CDR3 reads CASSLIAGRNEQFF. In DNA form, the CDR3 reads TGTGCCAGCAGCTTGATAGCGGGACGGAATGAGCAGTTCTTC. V and J are TRBV11-2 and TRBJ2-1, with 8 nucleotides matching TRBD2. The junction had 5 bases not matched to a gene; V was cut back by 3 bases and J by 7 bases. There are 14 residues in the CDR3. Germline loops: CDR1 SGHAT, CDR2 FQNNGV.

In regard to this clone: One junction end disagrees with the germline gene, perhaps due to a read error. This rearrangement joins TRBV6-6 to TRBJ2-2; the D gene is possibly TRBD1 (6 bases). The CDR3 sequence is 15 residues long. Germline CDR1 MNHNY, CDR2 SVGAGI (reference sequence). CDR3 residues: CASSYAGVYTGEPFF. The DNA for the CDR3 is TGTGCCAGCAGTTACGCAGGGGTGTACACCGGGGAGCCGTTTTTT.